This paragraph reports one T cell receptor (beta chain). Use of 60 Vbeta and 13 Jbeta primers characterized the PCR. Here immunoSEQ multiplex PCR was the method, and the copy in TCRdb shows in-frame clones only, minus some. Counted here are 150,000 to 250,000 clones, 75% to 85% occurring once; the ten biggest clones make up 1.5%. The data were obtained in a study of cytomegalovirus exposure and HLA in healthy donors. The V end was cut by 2 bases, the J end by 1 base, with 18 bases between. Germline-derived CDR1 and CDR2 are SNHLY and FYNNEI. The CDR3 loop spans 17 amino acids. The V call is TRBV2, the J call TRBJ2-7; no reliable D call. Specimen: PBMCs. This sequence was found in a girl under 18 in good health and CMV-seropositive. The CDR3 DNA sequence: TGTGCCAGCAGTGAATCGGTGTCGGAAGCACTATCCTACGAGCAGTACTTC. It yields the protein CASSESVSEALSYEQYF.